A selection of T cell receptor beta chains follows, all from one sample in a study of cytomegalovirus exposure and HLA in healthy donors. This table comes from immunoSEQ multiplex PCR, and its TCRdb copy is limited to in-frame clones, with some not included. Of about 150,000 clones detected, 60% to 85% appear once; the ten largest clones hold 1.3% to 1.5%. Source material: PBMCs. All receptors derive from a woman aged 40 to 50 in good health and CMV-seronegative. CDR3s include the opening cysteine and the closing phenylalanine or tryptophan. Each record gives: V gene, CDR3 length, J gene, clone size, CDR3 protein. Size values are once, few and many counts, or a class for expanded clones, and some rows have none.

v_call: TRBV4-2; cdr3_length: 13; j_call: TRBJ2-1; clone_size: .; cdr3_aa: CASSQDKHTRQFF
v_call: TRBV7-2; cdr3_length: 14; j_call: TRBJ1-5; clone_size: .; cdr3_aa: CASSLGAGSGPQHF
v_call: TRBV28; cdr3_length: 14; j_call: TRBJ1-1; clone_size: .; cdr3_aa: CASSSGGMNTEAFF
v_call: TRBV6-6; cdr3_length: 13; j_call: TRBJ1-6; clone_size: .; cdr3_aa: CASSKQDSSPLHF
v_call: TRBV28; cdr3_length: 15; j_call: TRBJ1-5; clone_size: .; cdr3_aa: CASSLRQGYGQPQHF
v_call: TRBV4-2; cdr3_length: 17; j_call: TRBJ2-3; clone_size: once; cdr3_aa: CASSQDTGGSGTDTQYF
v_call: TRBV4-2; cdr3_length: 15; j_call: TRBJ2-2; clone_size: .; cdr3_aa: CASSQEVLSTGELFF
v_call: TRBV7-9; cdr3_length: 13; j_call: TRBJ1-2; clone_size: .; cdr3_aa: CASSSRSGHGYTF
v_call: TRBV27; cdr3_length: 15; j_call: TRBJ2-7; clone_size: .; cdr3_aa: CASSSSRGLLYEQYF
v_call: TRBV6-4; cdr3_length: 16; j_call: TRBJ2-1; clone_size: .; cdr3_aa: CASSRLAGSQYNEQFF
v_call: TRBV6-1; cdr3_length: 12; j_call: TRBJ1-1; clone_size: few; cdr3_aa: CASNAQQGEAFF
v_call: TRBV5-4; cdr3_length: 14; j_call: TRBJ1-2; clone_size: .; cdr3_aa: CASSARGLSYGYTF
v_call: TRBV7-8; cdr3_length: 15; j_call: TRBJ2-3; clone_size: .; cdr3_aa: CASSEGTSGGTNRRF
v_call: TRBV5-1; cdr3_length: 15; j_call: TRBJ1-1; clone_size: .; cdr3_aa: CASSLVGQGNTEAFF
v_call: TRBV6-1; cdr3_length: 15; j_call: TRBJ1-5; clone_size: .; cdr3_aa: CASSPGTISNQPQHF
v_call: TRBV6-5; cdr3_length: 12; j_call: TRBJ1-2; clone_size: .; cdr3_aa: CASSQGQGIYTF
v_call: TRBV6-5; cdr3_length: 15; j_call: TRBJ1-2; clone_size: .; cdr3_aa: CASREMGTANYGYTF
v_call: TRBV6-5; cdr3_length: 15; j_call: TRBJ1-6; clone_size: few; cdr3_aa: CASSSAVTLRGTLHF
v_call: TRBV27; cdr3_length: 15; j_call: TRBJ2-3; clone_size: few; cdr3_aa: CASSLRDRGADTQYF
v_call: TRBV6-5; cdr3_length: 12; j_call: TRBJ1-1; clone_size: .; cdr3_aa: CASTPGGRKAFF